A single sample gave rise to the 12 T cell receptor beta chains below, sequenced in a study of T-cell memory formation after mild COVID-19 (dated by TCRdb to the early 2020s). The library came from 5' RACE. Sequencing was carried out with an Illumina NovaSeq 6000. TCRdb trimmed public reads at Q25 via fastp, called clones via MiXCR and kept in-frame beta chains. Each entry is one CDR3 protein sequence, shown with its most common DNA and genes. Recorded for this sample are under 150,000 distinct CDR3 sequences; 22% of them occurred a single time. The biggest ten clones account for roughly two fifths of the sample. Sequencing was done on a sample of PBMCs or a T cell subset sorted from them (not recorded which). These receptors were obtained from a man in his late teens or twenties who had mild COVID-19 (a few samples of this study predate the infection). The sample titles of this study are shuffled in the database, so cell type and time point are left out; the donor was told from shared clones.

J is TRBJ2-7 and V is TRBV6-2 or TRBV6-3, with TRBD2 as a possible D gene (6 bases). CDR3 length equals 13 residues. V gave up 6 bases and J gave up 3 bases, with 12 bases separating them. Germline V gene data show CDR1 as MNHEY and CDR2 as SVGEGT. The CDR3, as DNA: TGTGCCAGCAGCACTGGGACTGGCTACGAGCAGTACTTC. It encodes CASSTGTGYEQYF.

The chain is built from TRBV7-9 and TRBJ2-1; D gene ambiguous. Trimming took off 5 bases at V and 3 bases at J, with 8 bases between the two ends. There are 13 residues in the CDR3. Germline V gives CDR1 SEHNR, CDR2 FQNEAQ (reference sequence). The CDR3 nucleotides read TGTGCCAGCAGCGAGGACGGCTACAATGAGCAGTTCTTC. This sequence encodes CASSEDGYNEQFF.

This clonotype was counted a few times. The V call is TRBV5-6, the J call TRBJ2-1; the D is unclear. The germline CDR1 and CDR2 sequences are SGHDT and YYEEEE. The CDR3 consists of 14 residues. With 1 base removed from V and 3 bases from J, the gap between germline ends came to 8 bases. CDR3 residues: CASSLLLGYNEQFF. The CDR3 DNA sequence: TGTGCCAGCAGCTTGTTATTGGGCTACAATGAGCAGTTCTTC. The full variable domain, completed using reference TRBV5-6 and TRBJ2-1, is DAGVTQSPTHLIKTRGQQVTLRCSPKSGHDTVSWYQQALGQGPQFIFQYYEEEERQRGNFPDRFSGHQFPNYSSELNVNALLLGDSALYLCASSLLLGYNEQFFGPGTRLTVL.

The V call is TRBV6-5, the J call TRBJ1-2, with 7 bases lining up with TRBD1. Germline assignment: CDR1 MNHEY and CDR2 SVGAGI. CDR3 length equals 14 residues. V shed 6 bases and J 3 bases; nucleotides not matched to a gene: 7. The CDR3 DNA reads TGTGCCAGCAGGACGCCTACAGGGGACTATGGCTACACCTTC. Its protein is CASRTPTGDYGYTF.

This clonotype was detected a few times. The J gene is TRBJ1-6, the V gene TRBV7-9, with unresolved D. Germline V gene lookup returns CDR1 SEHNR and CDR2 FQNEAQ (reference sequence). The CDR3 spans 13 residues. The V and J ends lost 5 bases and 11 bases respectively, with 13 bases between them. The CDR3 coding sequence is TGTGCCAGCAGCACTCACCGGGCCCCACCCCTCCACTTT. Protein product: CASSTHRAPPLHF. Full variable domain (remainder filled in from reference TRBV7-9 and TRBJ1-6): DTGVSQNPRHKITKRGQNVTFRCDPISEHNRLYWYRQTLGQGPEFLTYFQNEAQLEKSRLLSDRFSAERPKGSFSTLEIQRTEQGDSAMYLCASSTHRAPPLHFGNGTRLTVT.

The chain joins TRBV6-1 to TRBJ2-1; TRBD2 aligns across 7 bases. Germline CDR1 MNHNS, CDR2 SASEGT. After removal of 6 bases from V and 9 bases from J, the junction contained 11 bases not matched to a gene. This CDR3 comprises 14 residues. The CDR3 reads CASRKRGEGAEQFF. CDR3 DNA: TGTGCCAGCAGAAAACGGGGGGAAGGGGCTGAGCAGTTCTTC.

This clonotype has just a few counts. The chain uses TRBV7-9 and TRBJ2-7; no firm D call. The CDR3 consists of 13 residues. V lost 3 bases and J lost 3, with 9 bases in between. The germline CDR1 and CDR2 sequences are SEHNR and FQNEAQ (reference sequence). CDR3 protein: CASSFGHLYEQYV. The CDR3 nucleotides are TGTGCCAGCAGCTTTGGGCACCTCTACGAGCAGTACGTC.

The sample holds a few counts of this clonotype. The CDR3 here is CASSSRAFAHPTDTQYF. The CDR3 DNA reads TGTGCCAGCAGCTCCCGGGCGTTTGCACACCCTACGGATACGCAGTATTTT. V is TRBV11-2 and J is TRBJ2-3; no definite D call. The germline V and J ends were trimmed by 4 bases and 6 bases, with 23 bases remaining between them. The CDR3 consists of 17 residues. Germline V lookup: CDR1 SGHAT, CDR2 FQNNGV.

The rearrangement links TRBV7-2 to TRBJ2-3, with 8 nucleotides matching TRBD2. The CDR3 runs 17 residues. V was pared by 1 base and J by 0 bases, with 6 bases of the junction left unmatched. Germline CDR1 and CDR2: SGHTA and FQGNSA. The CDR3 DNA follows: TGTGCCAGCAGCTTAGGTCCTAGCGGGCTAAGCACAGATACGCAGTATTTT. This codes for CASSLGPSGLSTDTQYF.

The chain uses TRBV2 and TRBJ1-6, with D perhaps TRBD1 (6 bases). The CDR3 sequence is 15 residues long. CDR1 is SNHLY, CDR2 FYNNEI, per germline. V lost 6 bases and J 11 bases, leaving 20 bases between the germline ends. The CDR3 reads CASREGGPGLTPLHF. The CDR3 DNA is TGTGCCAGCAGAGAGGGGGGACCGGGGCTGACACCCCTCCACTTT.

V is TRBV19 and J is TRBJ1-6; D unclear. The CDR3 has 12 amino acids. Germline CDR1 LNHDA, CDR2 SQIVND (reference sequence). V lost 3 bases and J lost 9, with 6 bases in between. As DNA, the CDR3 is TGTGCCAGTAGTATGATCGGTTCACCCCTCCACTTT. It codes for CASSMIGSPLHF.

The genes are TRBV7-2 and TRBJ2-5, with TRBD1 matching over 8 bases. Trimming took 1 base from V and 0 from J; bases not matched to a gene: 7. Per the germline V gene, CDR1 is SGHTA and CDR2 is FQGNSA. This CDR3 comprises 17 residues. The CDR3 sequence is CASSLGTWTGYQETQYF. DNA for the CDR3: TGTGCCAGCAGCTTAGGGACGTGGACAGGGTACCAAGAGACCCAGTACTTC. Full variable domain (remainder filled in from reference TRBV7-2 and TRBJ2-5): GAGVSQSPSNKVTEKGKDVELRCDPISGHTALYWYRQSLGQGLEFLIYFQGNSAPDKSGLPSDRFSAERTGGSVSTLTIQRTQQEDSAVYLCASSLGTWTGYQETQYFGPGTRLLVL.